This T cell receptor (beta chain) was found in a study of response to subunit inactivated influenza vaccine. Points from the study as a whole: Each seasonal influenza vaccination recruits few new T cells, the authors suggested.

After removal of 0 bases from V and 5 bases from J, the junction contained 2 bases not matched to a gene. The CDR3 loop spans 15 amino acids. Per germline, CDR1 SGHRS and CDR2 YFSETQ. TCRdb fed the RT-PCR reads into MiXCR, producing one record per CDR3 protein. Of under 200,000 distinct CDR3 sequences in the sample, around 10% are singletons; the top ten hold about a third. This clonotype was counted many times. Antigen specificity is unknown. This clonotype was obtained from a man aged 50 to 69 who received an inactivated influenza vaccine. The rearrangement uses TRBV5-1 and TRBJ2-7, with 13 nucleotides matching TRBD2. This material consisted of CD8+ T cells sorted from PBMCs, taken around 25 months after vaccination. CDR3 region: CASSLGGLAGHEQYF. CDR3 coding DNA: TGCGCCAGCAGCTTGGGGGGACTAGCGGGACACGAGCAGTACTTC.